What follows is one T cell receptor (beta chain) and its context. Its specificity is unknown. Relative to the germline gene, one junction end is altered; a read error may explain this. Amplified TCR beta CDR3 regions came from RNA transcripts. The study used the HTBI primer set for a first-round RT-PCR of the TCR CDR3. One entry per CDR3 protein results from TCRdb running MiXCR on the multiplex PCR reads. The sample lists 560,000 or so distinct CDR3 sequences, under 60% occurring once. The data derive from a study of T cells in Graves' hyperthyroidism and ophthalmopathy. Overall study findings and caveats: Model output signaled ophthalmopathy a median around 6.9 months ahead of onset.

Absence of ophthalmopathy progression within 18 months defined stable Graves' hyperthyroidism. Germline V gene lookup returns CDR1 SGDLS and CDR2 YYNGEE. There are 15 residues in the CDR3. The chain employs TRBV9 and TRBJ1-4, with D possibly matching TRBD1 (5 bases). Material for sequencing was peripheral blood or thyroid tissue (not recorded which). The source of this sequence is a woman aged 18-29 years with Graves' hyperthyroidism. In DNA form, the CDR3 reads TGTGCCGGCAGCGTAGGGACGCAGAGAAATGAAAAACTGTTTTTT. Amino acids: CAGSVGTQRNEKLFF.